The entry that follows covers one T cell receptor (beta chain) sequence. Which antigen it targets is not known. No base-level quality is on record; no much larger clone is a single base apart. TCRbeta CDR3 regions were amplified from genomic DNA using the immunoSEQ Assay, a bias-controlled multiplex PCR. The original methods were these. Nucleated cell counts per sample were estimated from amplification of reference gene primers within the assay. To quantify the absolute abundance of each unique TCRbeta CDR3 rearrangement, sequence reads were collapsed and filtered. For each sample, productive Simpson clonality was calculated as the square root of Simpson's diversity index across productive rearrangements. This immuneACCESS table, as held by TCRdb, lists in-frame sequences with V and J called but not all clones. Of the missing ones, under half trace to an unresolved V gene in checked studies; the others have no known cause. The V and J calls and clone size are taken from that table; D and trimming were inferred from the DNA. A total of about 250,000 clones appear in this sample, 86% of them only once. The ten largest clones add up to 15% to 17% of the sample.

Participants in the prospective study were aged roughly 18 to 100 years, lived in 24 United States geographic areas, and enrolled through a virtual design. Cohort assignment in the prospective study relied on participant-reported clinical history from a screening survey and a study questionnaire. ImmuneRACE Cohort 3 recovered participants were defined by two consecutive negative NP/OP PCR tests, healthcare professional clearance, or symptom resolution. Mobile phlebotomists in the prospective study collected whole blood, serum and a nasopharyngeal or oropharyngeal swab from every participant. Additional blood draws and questionnaires over an approximately 2-month period could optionally be provided by prospective study participants. Blood samples from the prospective study were shipped frozen or at room temperature prior to DNA extraction. The data belong to a study of blood T cell repertoires in COVID-19 (dated by TCRdb to 2018 to 2021). A note on the overall study: Collaborator samples came from the United States, Italy and Spain and covered acute and convalescent phases of COVID-19. The prospective study material was composed of cDNA or gDNA derived from T cells, B-cell-depleted T cells, or PBMCs. The repertoires were made available in a free public database intended to serve as a resource for research on the immune response to SARS-CoV-2. The samples were drawn from two sources: the first 160 participants of the ongoing ImmuneRACE study, and 1,000 to 1,500 subjects contributed by 6 global collaborators. The sample metadata nearly always contained a de-identified subject ID, COVID-19 status, age in years and sex. Where available, HLA class I and class II types were taken from metadata supplied by the sample provider and were not determined by assay-based typing. The dataset comprised deeply sampled blood TCRbeta repertoires from subjects exposed to, actively infected with, or recovered from COVID-19. Study-wide findings and limitations: How much clinical and demographic metadata was included differed by source and by participant, and the metadata was provided uncurated.

The cysteine opens and the phenylalanine closes a CDR3 of 15 amino acids. The read is trimmed to its CDR3 DNA, 45 bases read in frame from base 1. The CDR1 and CDR2 encoded by the germline V gene are KGHSH and LQKENI. Cut back by 5 bases and 2 bases, the V and J ends lie 13 bases apart. Sequenced: PBMCs or T cells enriched from blood (not recorded which). The rearranged segments are TRBV18 and TRBJ2-1; TRBD1 is a weak D gene call, 6 bases matching. This receptor was identified in a man aged 18 to 29 who had recovered from COVID-19. The CDR3 protein sequence reads: CASSANTGTYNEQFF. The DNA is TGTGCCAGCTCAGCTAATACAGGGACCTACAATGAGCAGTTCTTC.